This note documents a single T cell receptor beta chain sequence. The target antigen is unknown. Germline CDR1 and CDR2: SGHNT and YYREEE (reference sequence). V gave up 4 bases and J gave up 0 bases; unmatched junction bases: 2. CDR3 length equals 15 residues. The record originates from a study of T cell responses to AZD1222 COVID-19 vaccine. Study-wide findings and caveats: Only a handful of AZD1222 recipients tested seropositive at baseline. Across spike, vaccine-associated CD4 TCRs were found, dominant at 160-218 and 743-854. There were mostly white British donors and more females than males, and clonal diversity was possibly underestimated.

Clones were read by immunoSEQ multiplex PCR, and TCRdb kept only the in-frame ones, dropping some. The data contain over 200,000 clones, about 95% of them singletons. This chain uses TRBV5-4 with TRBJ2-1; 9 nucleotides align to TRBD2. The sequence was obtained from an adult who received the MenACWY meningococcal vaccine as a control. The source material was peripheral blood, sampled 28 days after the second dose of the MenACWY control vaccine. CDR3 loop: CASSASGTSYNEQFF. The CDR3 DNA sequence: TGTGCCAGCAGCGCTAGCGGGACCTCCTACAATGAGCAGTTCTTC.